These 12 T cell receptor beta chains were sequenced from one sample in a study of blood T cell repertoires in COVID-19. The protocol was immunoSEQ multiplex PCR, while the TCRdb copy is restricted to in-frame clones and leaves out a portion. The sample records about 310,000 clones, 89% being singletons. Sequences were obtained from PBMCs or T cells enriched from blood (not recorded which). These receptors were collected from a middle-aged woman who had recovered from COVID-19.

The gene calls are TRBV5-3 and TRBJ2-7; 14 nucleotides agree with TRBD2. TRBV5-3 is designated an ORF whose function remains uncertain. The V segment lost 4 bases and the J segment 6 bases; nucleotides outside the gene matches: 9. The CDR3 length is 16 residues. The CDR3 DNA reads as TGTGCCAGAAGCCTACGAGGGACTAGCGGGGGAAGCGAGCAGTACTTC. Amino acids: CARSLRGTSGGSEQYF.

The chain carries TRBV18 and TRBJ2-1; a weak D match, TRBD2 (6 bases). This CDR3 comprises 16 residues. Germline V lookup: CDR1 KGHSH, CDR2 LQKENI. V was shortened by 3 bases and J by 8 bases, with 20 bases between the two germline ends. CDR3 bases: TGTGCCAGCTCACCTCCCAACGGGAGTGGTATCTATGAGCAGTTCTTC. This encodes CASSPPNGSGIYEQFF.

Comment on this clone: No conserved phenylalanine or tryptophan is present at the end of the CDR3, so a read error is the likely explanation. The DNA is omitted, as the CDR3 cannot be located on it reliably, and the CDR3 follows TCRdb's listing. CDR3 protein: CASSPSGYRERPY. The gene calls are TRBV7-9 and TRBJ1-1; the DNA was not compared with TRBD1, the D call given in the table. The germline V gene has CDR1 SEHNR and CDR2 FQNEAQ (reference sequence). The CDR3 is made up of 13 amino acids, end residues included.

The chain employs TRBV6-1 and TRBJ2-1; a weak D match, TRBD2 (5 bases). The CDR3 has 16 amino acids. V shed 2 bases and J shed 2 bases, with 13 bases lying between them. CDR1 MNHNS and CDR2 SASEGT come from the germline V gene. Here the CDR3 reads CASSEIPSRTYNEQFF. DNA for the CDR3: TGTGCCAGCAGTGAAATCCCTAGCCGAACCTACAATGAGCAGTTCTTC.

The J gene is TRBJ2-7, the V gene TRBV12-1; the table's TRBD1 call for D was not verified on the DNA. TRBV12-1 is a documented pseudogene. This CDR3 region has 13 residues. In DNA, the CDR3 is TGTGCCAGCAGCTACCGACACTCCTACGAGCAGTACTTC. Encoded protein: CASSYRHSYEQYF.

The chain is built from TRBV18 and TRBJ1-1, with D unclear. CDR3 length: 12 amino acids. CDR1 and CDR2 (germline): KGHSH, LQKENI. The V end lost 6 bases, the J end lost 7 bases, and 12 bases lay between the germline ends. The CDR3 loop reads CASSPQVNEAFF. CDR3 in DNA: TGTGCCAGCTCGCCTCAGGTTAATGAAGCTTTCTTT.

The chain is built from TRBV28 and TRBJ2-5, with unresolved D. This CDR3 has 12 residues. Trimming left V 3 bases short and J 3 bases short, with 5 bases between. The germline V gene encodes CDR1 MDHEN and CDR2 SYDVKM. The CDR3 coding sequence is TGTGCCAGCAGTTTGTTAGAAGAGACCCAGTACTTC. Amino acid sequence: CASSLLEETQYF.

This clone showed up just once. The chain links TRBV12-3 or TRBV12-4 to TRBJ2-1; 8 bases map to TRBD2. V lost 5 bases, J lost 10 bases, and 4 bases stayed unmatched. The CDR3 sequence is 12 residues long. CDR3 DNA sequence: TGTGCCAGCAGTCCAGCGGGAGAAGAGCAGTTCTTC. Its translation is CASSPAGEEQFF.

V is TRBV24-1 and J is TRBJ1-4; D gene uncertain. The CDR3 is 13 amino acids. Germline V gene data show CDR1 as KGHDR and CDR2 as SFDVKD. Trimming removed 3 bases from V and 8 bases from J, with 9 bases in between. DNA of the CDR3: TGTGCCACCAGTGATCCGGGTGGGGAAAAACTGTTTTTT. Translated: CATSDPGGEKLFF.

The chain carries TRBV3-1 (or the pseudogene TRBV3-2) and TRBJ1-2; D gene uncertain. This CDR3 region has 13 residues. V was pared by 1 base and J by 6 bases, with 9 bases between. CDR1 LGHDT and CDR2 YNNKEL come from the germline V gene (reference sequence). The CDR3 region has the DNA TGTGCCAGCAGCCAAGTCCTCTCCCATGGCTACACCTTC. The encoded protein is CASSQVLSHGYTF.

The chain recombines TRBV24-1 with TRBJ1-5; D is uncertain. The CDR3 loop spans 13 amino acids. CDR1 is KGHDR, CDR2 SFDVKD, per germline. V gave up 4 bases and J gave up 6 bases, with 9 bases separating them. The CDR3 DNA reads as TGTGCCACCAGTGACCGCGCTAGTCAGCCCCAGCATTTT. It codes for CATSDRASQPQHF.

The V call is TRBV3-1 (or the pseudogene TRBV3-2), the J call TRBJ1-5, with 9 bases matching TRBD1. In germline, CDR1 is LGHDT, CDR2 YNNKEL (reference sequence). The junction had 4 bases not matched to a gene; V was cut back by 5 bases and J by 2 bases. The CDR3 is made up of 15 amino acids. In DNA, the CDR3 is TGTGCCAGCAGCTCCCGGACAGGGGGCAATCAGCCCCAGCATTTT. Translated: CASSSRTGGNQPQHF.